A single TCR beta chain is shown here with its context. Antigen specificity is unknown. These data originate in a study of shared clonotypes between healthy human individuals. Study details: CD4 naive cells filled three plates per donor, CD4 memory three, CD8 naive two and CD8 memory one.

There were no recent acute infections or vaccinations among the donors, who were healthy HIV-negative adults. Assay: immunoSEQ multiplex PCR; the TCRdb copy retains only in-frame clones and omits some. The repertoire holds 2,100,000 or so clones, with nearly 97% as singletons. CDR1 and CDR2 (germline): SEHNR, FQNEAQ (reference sequence). Trimming removed 5 bases at V and 0 bases at J, with 23 bases between. The CDR3 sequence is 18 residues long. The study, taken as a whole, reports: Rarefaction showed sorted-subset sequencing was incomplete despite large depth.

This clonotype was sampled from a young man in good health. The chain couples TRBV7-9 to TRBJ2-7; tentative D call: TRBD1 (6 bases). Sequencing input: naive CD4+ T cells sorted from blood. Indicated subset: CD45RA+ positively selected. CDR3 in DNA: TGTGCCAGCAGCGCGACTTTAAAACGGACAGTGAGCTCCTACGAGCAGTACTTC. The encoded protein is CASSATLKRTVSSYEQYF.